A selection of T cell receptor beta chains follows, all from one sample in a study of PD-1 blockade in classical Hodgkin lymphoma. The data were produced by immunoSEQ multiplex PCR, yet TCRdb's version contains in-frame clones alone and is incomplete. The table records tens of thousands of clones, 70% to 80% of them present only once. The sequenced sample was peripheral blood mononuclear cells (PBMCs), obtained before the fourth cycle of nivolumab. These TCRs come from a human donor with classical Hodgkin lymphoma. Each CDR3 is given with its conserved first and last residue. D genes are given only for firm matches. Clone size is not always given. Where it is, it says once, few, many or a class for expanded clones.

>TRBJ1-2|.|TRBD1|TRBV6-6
CASSYGQGGYTF
TGTGCCAGCAGTTACGGACAGGGAGGCTACACCTTC
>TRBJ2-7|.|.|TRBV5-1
CASSLVPSGQRDEQYF
TGCGCCAGCAGCTTGGTGCCTAGCGGACAGAGGGACGAGCAGTACTTC
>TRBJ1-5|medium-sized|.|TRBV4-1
CASSQESAGRQPQHF
TGCGCCAGCAGCCAAGAAAGTGCGGGACGACAGCCCCAGCATTTT
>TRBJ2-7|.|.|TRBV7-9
CASSGRTGWDEQYF
TGTGCCAGCAGCGGAAGAACAGGGTGGGACGAGCAGTACTTC
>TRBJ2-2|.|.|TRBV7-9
CASSFSTDTGELFF
TGTGCCAGCAGCTTCTCGACAGACACCGGGGAGCTGTTTTTT
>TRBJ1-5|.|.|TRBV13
CASSLAPNQPQHF
TGTGCCAGCAGCTTAGCCCCAAATCAGCCCCAGCATTTT
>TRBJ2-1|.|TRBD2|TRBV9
CASSARDPLTSGAHNEQFF
TGTGCCAGCAGCGCCCGAGACCCTTTAACTAGCGGGGCACACAATGAGCAGTTCTTC
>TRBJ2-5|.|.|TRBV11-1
CASSPSQETQYF
TGTGCCAGCAGCCCAAGTCAAGAGACCCAGTACTTC
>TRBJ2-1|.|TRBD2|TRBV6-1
CASSESIAGGLGEQFF
TGTGCCAGCAGTGAATCAATAGCGGGAGGGCTGGGCGAGCAGTTCTTC
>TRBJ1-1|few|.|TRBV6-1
CASTATSSISEAFF
TGTGCCAGCACCGCGACATCAAGTATTTCTGAAGCTTTCTTT
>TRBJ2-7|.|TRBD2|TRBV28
CASSLGGLAGPYAYEQYF
TGTGCCAGCAGTTTAGGGGGACTAGCGGGGCCGTATGCCTACGAGCAGTACTTC
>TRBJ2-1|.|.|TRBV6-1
CASLGATYNEQFF
TGTGCCAGCCTGGGCGCCACCTACAATGAGCAGTTCTTC
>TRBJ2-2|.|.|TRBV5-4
CASRTREGVTTGELFF
TGTGCCAGCAGGACACGTGAGGGAGTGACCACCGGGGAGCTGTTTTTT
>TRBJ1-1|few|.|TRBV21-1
CASSKDRGKPEAFF
TGTGCCAGCAGCAAGGACAGGGGAAAGCCTGAAGCTTTCTTT
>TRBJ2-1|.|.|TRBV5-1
CASRASYNEQFF
TGCGCCAGCAGGGCAAGCTACAATGAGCAGTTCTTC
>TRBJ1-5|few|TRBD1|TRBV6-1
CASSADRGYQPQHF
TGTGCCAGCAGTGCGGACAGGGGCTACCAGCCCCAGCATTTT
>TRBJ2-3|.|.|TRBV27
CASSSTLNTQYF
TGTGCCAGCAGTTCTACGTTAAATACGCAGTATTTT
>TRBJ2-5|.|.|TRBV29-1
CSVDKGVGETQYF
TGCAGCGTTGATAAGGGGGTGGGGGAGACCCAGTACTTC
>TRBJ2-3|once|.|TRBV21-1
CASSKDSGRQDTQYF
TGTGCCAGCAGCAAAGATAGCGGGAGACAGGATACGCAGTATTTT
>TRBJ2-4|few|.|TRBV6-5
CASTDTVGIQYF
TGTGCCAGCACTGACACCGTCGGCATTCAGTACTTC
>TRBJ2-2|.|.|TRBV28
CASSFELTNTGELFF
TGTGCCAGCAGTTTTGAGTTAACGAACACCGGGGAGCTGTTTTTT
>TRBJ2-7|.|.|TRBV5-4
CASSSASSYEQYF
TGTGCCAGCAGCTCGGCCAGCTCCTACGAGCAGTACTTC
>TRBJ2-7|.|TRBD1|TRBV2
CASRSRDRGRGDEQYF
TGTGCCAGCAGGTCCCGGGACAGGGGGCGCGGCGACGAGCAGTACTTC
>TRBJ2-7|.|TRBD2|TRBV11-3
CASSSGTSGAYEQYF
TGTGCCAGCAGCTCAGGGACTAGCGGGGCCTACGAGCAGTACTTC
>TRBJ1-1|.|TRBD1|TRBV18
CASSQMGQPNTEAFF
TGTGCCAGCTCACAGATGGGACAGCCGAACACTGAAGCTTTCTTT
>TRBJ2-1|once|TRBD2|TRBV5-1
CASSLALAEHNEQFF
TGCGCCAGCAGCTTGGCACTAGCGGAGCACAATGAGCAGTTCTTC
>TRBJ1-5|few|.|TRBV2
CASSGRLFVPTQHF
TGTGCCAGCAGCGGGAGGCTTTTTGTTCCGACCCAGCATTTT
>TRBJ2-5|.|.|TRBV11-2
CASSPLWGRQSGTQYF
TGTGCCAGCAGCCCCTTATGGGGACGTCAATCGGGGACCCAGTACTTC
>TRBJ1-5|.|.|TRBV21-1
CASPVSSNQPQHF
TGTGCCAGCCCTGTGAGTAGCAATCAGCCCCAGCATTTT
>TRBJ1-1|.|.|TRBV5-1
CASSRGFVNTEAFF
TGCGCCAGCAGTAGAGGGTTCGTCAACACTGAAGCTTTCTTT
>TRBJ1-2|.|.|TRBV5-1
CASSLAGAGGYTF
TGCGCCAGCAGCTTGGCGGGGGCCGGTGGCTACACCTTC
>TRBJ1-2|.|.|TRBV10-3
CAISERTVYGYTF
TGTGCCATCAGTGAGAGGACGGTCTATGGCTACACCTTC
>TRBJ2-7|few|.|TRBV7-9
CASSLVAGYEQYF
TGTGCCAGCAGCTTAGTGGCCGGCTACGAGCAGTACTTC
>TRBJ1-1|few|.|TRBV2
CASRGQPNTEAFF
TGTGCCAGCAGGGGACAACCGAACACTGAAGCTTTCTTT
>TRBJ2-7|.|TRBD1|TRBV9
CASSVGTGVYEQYF
TGTGCCAGCAGCGTTGGGACAGGGGTCTACGAGCAGTACTTC
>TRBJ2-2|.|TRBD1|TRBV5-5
CASSWTGAGELFF
TGTGCCAGCAGCTGGACAGGGGCCGGGGAGCTGTTTTTT
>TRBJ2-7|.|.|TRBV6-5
CASRRPGTTYEQYF
TGTGCCAGCAGACGACCAGGAACGACCTACGAGCAGTACTTC
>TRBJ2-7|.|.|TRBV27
CASSPTGRAYEQYF
TGTGCCAGCAGTCCAACAGGACGGGCCTACGAGCAGTACTTC
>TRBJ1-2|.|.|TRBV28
CASSAVYGYTF
TGTGCCAGCAGTGCAGTCTATGGCTACACCTTC
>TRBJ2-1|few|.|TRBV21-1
CASSKANEGCSYNEQFF
TGTGCCAGCAGCAAAGCTAATGAGGGTTGCTCCTACAATGAGCAGTTCTTC